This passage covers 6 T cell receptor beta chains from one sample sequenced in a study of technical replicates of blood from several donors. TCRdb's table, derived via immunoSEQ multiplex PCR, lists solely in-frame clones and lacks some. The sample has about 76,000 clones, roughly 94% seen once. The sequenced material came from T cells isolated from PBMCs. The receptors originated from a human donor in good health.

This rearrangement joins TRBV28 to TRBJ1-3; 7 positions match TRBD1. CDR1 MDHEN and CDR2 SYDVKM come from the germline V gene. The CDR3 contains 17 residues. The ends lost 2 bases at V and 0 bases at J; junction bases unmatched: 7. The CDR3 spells CASSLLQGPPSGNTIYF. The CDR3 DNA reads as TGTGCCAGCAGTTTACTACAGGGGCCTCCCTCTGGAAACACCATATATTTT.

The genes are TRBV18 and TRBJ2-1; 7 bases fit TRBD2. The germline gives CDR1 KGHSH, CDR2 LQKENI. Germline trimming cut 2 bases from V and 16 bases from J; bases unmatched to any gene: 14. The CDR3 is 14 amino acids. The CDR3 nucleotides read TGTGCCAGCTCACCAACCCTAGCGGCGAGGAACCCTTTCTTC. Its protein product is CASSPTLAARNPFF.

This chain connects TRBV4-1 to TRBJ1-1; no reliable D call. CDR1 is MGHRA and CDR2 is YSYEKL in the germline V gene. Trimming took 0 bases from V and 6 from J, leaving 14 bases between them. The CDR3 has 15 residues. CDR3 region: CASSQDDVWSSEAFF. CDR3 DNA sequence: TGCGCCAGCAGCCAAGATGATGTGTGGAGCTCTGAAGCTTTCTTT.

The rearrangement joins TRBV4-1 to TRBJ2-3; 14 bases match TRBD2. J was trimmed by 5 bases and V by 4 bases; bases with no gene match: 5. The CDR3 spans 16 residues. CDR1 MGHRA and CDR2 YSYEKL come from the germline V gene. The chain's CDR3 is CASSPGLAGVLDTQYF. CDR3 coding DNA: TGCGCCAGCAGCCCGGGACTAGCGGGAGTTTTAGATACGCAGTATTTT.

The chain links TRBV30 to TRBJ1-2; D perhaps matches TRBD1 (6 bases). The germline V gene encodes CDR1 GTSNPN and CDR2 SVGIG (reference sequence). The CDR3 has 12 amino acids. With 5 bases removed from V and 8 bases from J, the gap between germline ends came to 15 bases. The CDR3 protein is CAWDNRVRGYTF. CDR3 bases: TGTGCCTGGGACAACAGGGTGAGGGGCTACACCTTC. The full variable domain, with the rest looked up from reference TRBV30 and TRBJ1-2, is SQTIHQWPATLVQPVGSPLSLECTVEGTSNPNLYWYRQAAGRGLQLLFYSVGIGQISSEVPQNLSASRPQDRQFILSSKKLLLSDSGFYLCAWDNRVRGYTFGSGTRLTVV.

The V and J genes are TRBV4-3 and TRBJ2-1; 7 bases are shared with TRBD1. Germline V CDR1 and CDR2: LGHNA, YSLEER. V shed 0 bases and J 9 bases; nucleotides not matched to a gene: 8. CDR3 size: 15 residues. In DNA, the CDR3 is TGCGCCAGCAGCCAAGATCAGGGGGTTCATGTTGAGCAGTTCTTC. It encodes CASSQDQGVHVEQFF.